This TCR beta chain was retrieved from a study of blood T cell repertoires in COVID-19. Turning to the study itself: The United States, Italy and Spain supplied acute and convalescent COVID-19 samples. PBMCs, B-cell-depleted T cells, or T cells provided the cDNA or gDNA that made up the material.

Germline V gives CDR1 LGHDT, CDR2 YNNKEL (reference sequence). The CDR3 is 19 amino acids. V was pared by 0 bases and J by 3 bases, with 14 bases of the junction left unmatched. Original data processing: How many nucleated cells were present was estimated from reference gene primer amplification. Only in-frame clones appear in the TCRdb table, and some are missing; sequencing was by immunoSEQ multiplex PCR. The DNA was the basis for D and trimming; V, J and clone size are from that table. Seen here are roughly 200,000 clones, 83% observed once, and the top ten hold approximately 8.6%. Sequencing was carried out using peripheral blood. This chain joins TRBV3-1 (or the pseudogene TRBV3-2) and TRBJ2-7; 10 bases match TRBD1. This sequence was found in a man aged 40-49 years with active or convalescent COVID-19. The CDR3 sequence is CASSQDSYPRDRGFYEQYF. The CDR3 DNA reads TGTGCCAGCAGCCAAGATAGTTACCCCCGGGACAGGGGTTTCTACGAGCAGTACTTC.